Below, 15 T cell receptor beta chains from the same sample are listed, as sequenced in a study of cytomegalovirus exposure and HLA in healthy donors (dated by TCRdb to 2015 to 2018). Library construction relied on the immunoSEQ multiplex PCR assay. For the multiplex PCR, a mixture combining 60 forward primers for TCR Vbeta segments and 13 reverse primers for TCR Jbeta segments was used. In its TCRdb copy, this immuneACCESS table keeps in-frame sequences only and misses some clones. Where compared with another copy, unresolved V genes explain less than half of these, and the others have no known cause. The sample's clone listing holds around 76,000 clones. The ten largest clonotypes hold approximately 0.81% of the sample. Sample: PBMCs. Every receptor here comes from a boy between 10 and 17 years old in good health and CMV-seronegative.

The chain is built from TRBV4-3 and TRBJ1-2; 12 bases map to TRBD1. V trimming: 1 base; J trimming: 7 bases; junction bases outside the gene matches: 22. The CDR3 loop spans 21 amino acids. Germline CDR1 and CDR2: LGHNA and YSLEER. The CDR3 nucleotides are TGCGCCAGCAGCCAAGTCTCGGGAGTGAGGGACAGGGGGCCTATCCCTGTTGGCTACACCTTC. Its translation: CASSQVSGVRDRGPIPVGYTF.

V gene TRBV29-1 combines with J gene TRBJ1-1, with 12 positions matching TRBD1. V trimming: 5 bases; J trimming: 4 bases; junction bases outside the gene matches: 8. CDR3 length equals 15 residues. CDR1 is SQVTM, CDR2 ANQGSEA, per germline. CDR3 region: CSVNPGQGATTEAFF. For the CDR3, the DNA is TGCAGCGTTAACCCGGGACAGGGGGCGACCACTGAAGCTTTCTTT.

The CDR3 DNA reads as TGTGCCAGCAGTGAAATGGGACAGCGCAATCAGCCCCAGCATTTT. The encoded protein is CASSEMGQRNQPQHF. This chain links TRBV2 with TRBJ1-5, with TRBD1 identical over 7 bases. J lost 2 bases, V lost 2 bases, and 3 bases had no gene match. The length of the CDR3 is 15 residues. The germline CDR1 and CDR2 sequences are SNHLY and FYNNEI.

The V and J genes are TRBV30 and TRBJ2-1; 11 bases are shared with TRBD1. Trimming at V came to 2 bases and at J to 5 bases, leaving 2 bases not matched to a gene. The CDR3 sequence is 14 residues long. CDR1 GTSNPN and CDR2 SVGIG come from the germline V gene (reference sequence). The CDR3 nucleotides are TGTGCCTGGAGTCCGGGACAGGGGGACAATGAGCAGTTCTTC. It translates to CAWSPGQGDNEQFF.

About this clone itself: The same CDR3 can be traced to other DNA sequences in this sample. The V gene is TRBV5-4, the J gene TRBJ1-5, with 9 nucleotides matching TRBD1. V was pared by 8 bases and J by 6 bases, with 12 bases of the junction left unmatched. The germline CDR1 and CDR2 sequences are SGHNT and YYREEE (reference sequence). The CDR3 has 15 residues. CDR3 nucleotide sequence: TGTGCCAGTAGCGCGGGACAGGGAAGGGGTCAGCCCCAGCATTTT. It translates to CASSAGQGRGQPQHF.

This sequence joins TRBV5-1 and TRBJ2-5, with D perhaps TRBD1 (6 bases). The J call is doubtful: the DNA matches TRBJ2-7 better. CDR3 length: 15 amino acids. Germline V lookup: CDR1 SGHRS, CDR2 YFSETQ. Written as DNA, the CDR3 is TGCGCCAGCAGCTTGGTCCCAGGGGTACCCTACGAGCAGTACTTC. Translating gives CASSLVPGVPYEQYF.

This chain links TRBV30 with TRBJ2-2; D is uncertain. The CDR3 has 11 residues. Germline V gene sequence: CDR1 GTSNPN, CDR2 SVGIG (reference sequence). V lost 3 bases and J lost 7, with 6 bases in between. The CDR3 sequence: CAWSSGGELFF. The CDR3 bases are TGTGCCTGGAGCTCCGGCGGGGAGCTGTTTTTT.

The gene calls are TRBV10-2 and TRBJ1-1, with D perhaps TRBD1 (6 bases). There are 14 residues in the CDR3. Between the trimmed V and J ends, which lost 4 bases and 5 bases, there was a span of 14 bases. Per the germline V gene, CDR1 is WSHSY and CDR2 is SAAADI. CDR3 sequence reads: CASSGVRGATEAFF. The CDR3 region has the DNA TGCGCCAGCAGTGGAGTCAGGGGTGCGACTGAAGCTTTCTTT.

The rearrangement links TRBV27 to TRBJ1-2; possibly TRBD1 for D (5 bases). The CDR3 runs 15 residues. Germline CDR1 reads MNHEY; CDR2 reads SMNVEV (reference sequence). Trimming pared 4 bases from V and 0 bases from J, leaving 12 bases between. This chain's CDR3 is CASSSRDRPNYGYTF. The CDR3 DNA is TGTGCCAGCAGTTCGCGGGACCGTCCTAACTATGGCTACACCTTC.

This chain connects TRBV29-1 to TRBJ1-5; D remains ambiguous. The CDR3 is 17 amino acids. V lost 7 bases to trimming and J lost 6 bases, with 28 bases between them. In germline, CDR1 is SQVTM, CDR2 ANQGSEA. The CDR3 DNA reads as TGCAGCGCTCCCCTCAGGCTCCGCGGGGTGAGAAGTCAGCCCCAGCATTTT. Amino acids: CSAPLRLRGVRSQPQHF.

This rearrangement joins TRBV7-9 to TRBJ1-2; 11 bases are shared with TRBD1. Germline CDR1 reads SEHNR; CDR2 reads FQNEAQ (reference sequence). CDR3 length equals 15 residues. Germline trimming cut 3 bases from V and 8 bases from J; bases unmatched to any gene: 8. CDR3 DNA: TGTGCCAGCAGCTTGGGACAGGGGGTTCAGGGAGGCTACACCTTC. Its protein is CASSLGQGVQGGYTF.

The V gene is TRBV30, the J gene TRBJ2-1, with no clear D. Deletions cut 0 bases from V and 7 bases from J, with 10 bases between. Germline CDR1 is GTSNPN and CDR2 is SVGIG (reference sequence). CDR3 size: 13 residues. The CDR3 reads CAWSVARRNEQFF. The CDR3 bases are TGTGCCTGGAGTGTGGCTCGAAGAAATGAGCAGTTCTTC.

V usage is TRBV4-1 and J usage is TRBJ2-6, with D hard to call. Germline loops: CDR1 MGHRA, CDR2 YSYEKL. CDR3 length: 16 residues. Trimming pared 0 bases from V and 1 base from J, leaving 7 bases between. The CDR3 sequence is CASSQDQFSGANVLTF. CDR3 DNA sequence: TGCGCCAGCAGCCAAGATCAATTTTCTGGGGCCAACGTCCTGACTTTC.

V is TRBV13 and J is TRBJ2-7; 10 bases align to TRBD1. The CDR3 runs 16 residues. Germline loops: CDR1 PRHDT, CDR2 FYEKMQ (reference sequence). V was pared by 5 bases and J by 2 bases, with 9 bases of the junction left unmatched. The CDR3 sequence: CASSMSWGTGAYEQYF. In nucleotides, the CDR3 is TGTGCCAGCAGCATGAGTTGGGGGACAGGGGCCTACGAGCAGTACTTC.

The chain is built from TRBV30 and TRBJ1-2; TRBD1 matches 10 bases. Germline V gene sequence: CDR1 GTSNPN, CDR2 SVGIG (reference sequence). The CDR3 totals 15 residues. Trimming cost V 3 bases and J 8 bases; bases outside gene matches: 12. The CDR3 nucleotides are TGTGCCTGGAGGCCCTCTGGGACAGGGGTTTCCGGCTACACCTTC. It specifies CAWRPSGTGVSGYTF.